The T cell receptor (beta chain) described here comes from a study of OX40 agonist ivuxolimab in advanced cancers. TCRdb keeps only in-frame clones here, not all; method: immunoSEQ multiplex PCR. The sample comprises about 64,000 clones, 84% of which are singletons, and roughly 2.3% rests with the top ten. The receptor was derived from an adult with an advanced solid tumor such as melanoma, head and neck, liver or kidney cancer. The sequencing here drew on CD4+ or CD8+ T cells sorted from blood, taken in a trial of the OX40 agonist ivuxolimab.

CDR3 amino acids: CASSLYSGQPQHF. DNA for the CDR3: TGTGCCAGCAGCTTATATTCTGGACAGCCCCAGCATTTT. The chain is built from TRBV7-2 and TRBJ1-5, with no clear D. The CDR3 is made up of 13 amino acids. Germline V gene sequence: CDR1 SGHTA, CDR2 FQGNSA. The ends were cut back, 2 bases at V and 7 bases at J, with 9 bases in the middle.